A single sample is the source of the 5 T cell receptor beta chains below, sequenced in a study of T-cell reconstitution after alpha-beta-depleted transplantation in children. This sample's TCRbeta library carried unique molecular identifier barcodes. TCRdb processed the PCR reads anew with MiXCR; each CDR3 protein has one entry. The table lists about 600,000 distinct CDR3 sequences, approximately 12% of them singletons. The specimen comprised PBMCs, mostly from graft donor cells, sampled 360 days after TCRalphabeta/CD19-depleted stem cell transplant. These receptors were collected from a male patient younger than 18 who had a stem cell transplant for acute myeloid leukemia, so the T cells may come from the graft donor.

This clonotype showed up many times. V gene TRBV27 combines with J gene TRBJ2-2; 8 bases line up with TRBD2. V was pared by 3 bases and J by 7 bases, with 19 bases of the junction left unmatched. The germline V gene has CDR1 MNHEY and CDR2 SMNVEV (reference sequence). This CDR3 is 19 amino acids long. CDR3 coding DNA: TGTGCCAGCAGTTTGATTCCCCGGCCGGGACTAGAGTACCACGGGGAGCTGTTTTTT. It is translated as CASSLIPRPGLEYHGELFF.

This clonotype was detected many times. The CDR3 DNA reads as TGCAGCGTTGTGACTAGCGAGAACACCGGGGAGCTGTTTTTT. It yields the protein CSVVTSENTGELFF. The chain uses TRBV29-1 and TRBJ2-2; TRBD2 aligns across 8 bases. Looked up from germline, CDR1 is SQVTM and CDR2 is ANQGSEA. Unmatched junction bases numbered 2, after V lost 4 bases and J lost 1 base. The CDR3 has 14 residues.

The sample holds many counts of this clonotype. The rearrangement joins TRBV12-3 or TRBV12-4 to TRBJ2-5; 7 bases align to TRBD2. The CDR3 consists of 15 residues. V shed 2 bases and J 0 bases; nucleotides not matched to a gene: 3. Written as DNA, the CDR3 is TGTGCCAGCAGTTTATGGAGCGGGAACCAAGAGACCCAGTACTTC. It encodes CASSLWSGNQETQYF.

This clonotype was counted only a few times. V and J are TRBV6-1 and TRBJ2-1, with D possibly TRBD2 on 5 matching bases. Between the trimmed V and J ends, which lost 8 bases and 0 bases, there was a span of 14 bases. The CDR3 is made up of 15 amino acids. Germline CDR1 reads MNHNS; CDR2 reads SASEGT. This CDR3 is CASFSVGSSYNEQFF. DNA for the CDR3: TGTGCCAGCTTCTCAGTAGGGAGCTCCTACAATGAGCAGTTCTTC.

This clonotype was counted many times. This chain connects TRBV2 to TRBJ2-2, with D unresolved. The V end lost 5 bases, the J end lost 3 bases, and 10 bases lay between the germline ends. Germline V gene data show CDR1 as SNHLY and CDR2 as FYNNEI. This CDR3 is built from 14 residues. The CDR3 loop reads CASSPYRYTGELFF. The DNA for the CDR3 is TGTGCCAGCAGTCCCTACCGTTACACCGGGGAGCTGTTTTTT.